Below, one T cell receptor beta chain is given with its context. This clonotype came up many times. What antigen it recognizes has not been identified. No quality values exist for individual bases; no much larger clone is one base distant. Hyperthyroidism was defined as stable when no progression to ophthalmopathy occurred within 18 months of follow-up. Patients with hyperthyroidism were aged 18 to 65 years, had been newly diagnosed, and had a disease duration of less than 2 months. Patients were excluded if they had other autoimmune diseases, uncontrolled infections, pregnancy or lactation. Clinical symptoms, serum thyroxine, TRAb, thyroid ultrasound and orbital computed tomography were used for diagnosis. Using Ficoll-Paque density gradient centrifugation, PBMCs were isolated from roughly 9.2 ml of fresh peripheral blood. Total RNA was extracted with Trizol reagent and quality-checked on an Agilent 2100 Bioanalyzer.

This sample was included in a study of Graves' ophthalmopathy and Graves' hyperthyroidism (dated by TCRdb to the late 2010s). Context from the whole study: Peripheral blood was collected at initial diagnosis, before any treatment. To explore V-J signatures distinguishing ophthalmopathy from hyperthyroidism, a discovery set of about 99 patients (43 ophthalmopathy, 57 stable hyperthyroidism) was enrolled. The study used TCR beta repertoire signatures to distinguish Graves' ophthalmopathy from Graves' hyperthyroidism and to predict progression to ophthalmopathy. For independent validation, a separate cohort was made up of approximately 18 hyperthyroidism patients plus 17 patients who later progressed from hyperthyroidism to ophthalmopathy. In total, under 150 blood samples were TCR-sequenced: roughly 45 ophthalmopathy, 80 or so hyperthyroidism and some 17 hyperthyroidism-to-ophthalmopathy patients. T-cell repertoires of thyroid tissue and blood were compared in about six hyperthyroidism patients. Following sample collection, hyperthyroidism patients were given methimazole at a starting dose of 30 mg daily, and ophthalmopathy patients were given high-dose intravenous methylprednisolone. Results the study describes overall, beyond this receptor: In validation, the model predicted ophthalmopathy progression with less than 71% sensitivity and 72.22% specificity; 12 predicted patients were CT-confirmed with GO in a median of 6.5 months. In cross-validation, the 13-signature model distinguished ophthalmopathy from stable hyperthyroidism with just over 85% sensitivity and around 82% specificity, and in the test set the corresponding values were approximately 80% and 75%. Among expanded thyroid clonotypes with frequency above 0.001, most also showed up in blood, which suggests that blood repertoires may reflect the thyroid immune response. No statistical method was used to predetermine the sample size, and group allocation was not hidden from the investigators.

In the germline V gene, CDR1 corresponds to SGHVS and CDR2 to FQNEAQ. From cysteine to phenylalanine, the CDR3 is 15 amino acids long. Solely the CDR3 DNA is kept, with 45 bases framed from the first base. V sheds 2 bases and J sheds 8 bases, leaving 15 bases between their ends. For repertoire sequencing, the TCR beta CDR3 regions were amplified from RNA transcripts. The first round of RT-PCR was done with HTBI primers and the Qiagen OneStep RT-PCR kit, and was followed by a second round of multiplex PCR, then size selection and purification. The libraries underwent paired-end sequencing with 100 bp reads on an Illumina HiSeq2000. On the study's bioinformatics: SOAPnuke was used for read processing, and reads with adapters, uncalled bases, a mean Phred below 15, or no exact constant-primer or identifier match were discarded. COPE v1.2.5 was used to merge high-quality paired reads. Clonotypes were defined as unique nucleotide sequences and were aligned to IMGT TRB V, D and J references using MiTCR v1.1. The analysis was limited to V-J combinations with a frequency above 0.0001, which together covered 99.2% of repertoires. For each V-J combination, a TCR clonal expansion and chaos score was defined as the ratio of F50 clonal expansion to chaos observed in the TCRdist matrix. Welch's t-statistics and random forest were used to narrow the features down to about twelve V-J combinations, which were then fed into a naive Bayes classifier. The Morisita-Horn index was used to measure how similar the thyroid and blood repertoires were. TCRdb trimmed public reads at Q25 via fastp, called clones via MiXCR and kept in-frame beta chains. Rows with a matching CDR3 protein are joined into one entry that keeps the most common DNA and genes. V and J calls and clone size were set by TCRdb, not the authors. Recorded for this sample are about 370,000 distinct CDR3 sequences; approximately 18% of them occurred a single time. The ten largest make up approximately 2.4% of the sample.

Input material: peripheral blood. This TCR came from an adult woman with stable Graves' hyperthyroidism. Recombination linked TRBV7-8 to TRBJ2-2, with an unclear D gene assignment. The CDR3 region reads CASSLIPEEEGELFF. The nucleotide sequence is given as TGTGCCAGCAGCTTAATCCCGGAAGAGGAGGGGGAGCTGTTTTTT.